This T cell receptor (beta chain) was sequenced for a study of T cells in localized non-small cell lung cancer. Comments on this clone: Its antigen remains unidentified.

The V gene end was trimmed by 8 bases and the J gene end by 2 bases; junction bases not matched to a gene: 13. The CDR3 loop spans 17 amino acids. The germline CDR1 and CDR2 sequences are SNHLY and FYNNEI. Study results and caveats: Uninvolved adjacent lung had the highest recorded T cell clonality, with tumor below it. Among the top 100 tumor clones, a median around 60 appeared in adjacent lung.

The repertoire was sequenced with immunoSEQ multiplex PCR; TCRdb's copy has only in-frame clones and lacks some. The table has 35,000 to 50,000 clones, 79% seen once. The source was PBMCs, collected before any cancer treatment. The genes are TRBV2 and TRBJ1-3; 9 positions agree with TRBD1. The sequence was obtained from a woman aged 35-75 years with stage II squamous cell lung carcinoma. The CDR3 loop is CASGRTGVGRTGNTIYF. Written as DNA, the CDR3 is TGTGCCAGCGGCCGGACAGGGGTAGGCCGCACTGGAAACACCATATATTTT.